The next 17 T cell receptor beta chains were all read from a single sample in a study of PD-1 blockade in classical Hodgkin lymphoma. Assay used: immunoSEQ multiplex PCR; TCRdb lists only in-frame clones, some missing. This table holds roughly 100,000 clones, about 92% found once. Time point defined: cycle 4 day 1 (C4D1), after five to seven weeks of nivolumab. All patients experienced relapse after autologous stem cell transplantation, and brentuximab vedotin exposure was variable. The material sequenced was peripheral blood mononuclear cells (PBMCs), taken before the fourth cycle of nivolumab. These receptors were taken from a human donor with classical Hodgkin lymphoma.

The chain couples TRBV13 to TRBJ2-1; D uncertain. The germline CDR1 and CDR2 sequences are PRHDT and FYEKMQ (reference sequence). The length of the CDR3 is 12 residues. V lost 3 bases to trimming and J lost 6 bases, with 6 bases between them. CDR3 sequence: CASSFFSNEQFF. DNA for the CDR3: TGTGCCAGCAGCTTCTTTAGCAATGAGCAGTTCTTC.

The genes are TRBV12-5 and TRBJ2-4; no clear D. With 0 bases removed from V and 0 bases from J, the gap between germline ends came to 12 bases. Germline lookup yields CDR1 LGHNT and CDR2 FRNRAP. There are 17 residues in the CDR3. As DNA, the CDR3 is TGTGCTAGTGGTTTGGTACCTAGGTCCCTAGCCAAAAACATTCAGTACTTC. Residues: CASGLVPRSLAKNIQYF.

The chain links TRBV5-6 to TRBJ1-1; 8 positions match TRBD1. V gave up 4 bases and J gave up 6 bases; unmatched junction bases: 8. Per the germline V gene, CDR1 is SGHDT and CDR2 is YYEEEE. CDR3 length: 14 amino acids. The CDR3 spells CASSRGQVNAEAFF. The CDR3 nucleotides read TGTGCCAGCAGCCGGGGACAGGTAAACGCTGAAGCTTTCTTT.

This sequence joins TRBV7-9 and TRBJ2-5, with D possibly being TRBD2 (5 bases). V lost 3 bases and J lost 5, with 7 bases in between. Germline assignment: CDR1 SEHNR and CDR2 FQNEAQ (reference sequence). The CDR3 has 12 amino acids. CDR3 region: CASSFWEETQYF. The CDR3 region has the DNA TGTGCCAGCAGCTTCTGGGAGGAGACCCAGTACTTC. Supplemented by reference TRBV7-9 and TRBJ2-5, the full variable domain reads DTGVSQNPRHKITKRGQNVTFRCDPISEHNRLYWYRQTLGQGPEFLTYFQNEAQLEKSRLLSDRFSAERPKGSFSTLEIQRTEQGDSAMYLCASSFWEETQYFGPGTRLLVL.

This clone came up once. This chain links TRBV4-2 with TRBJ2-7; D is unresolved. Trimming shortened V by 0 bases and J by 7 bases, and 10 bases separated the two germline ends. The CDR3 totals 13 residues. CDR1 is LGHNA and CDR2 is YNFKEQ in the germline V gene. CDR3 sequence: CASSQDPVKEQYF. CDR3 sequence (DNA): TGTGCCAGCAGCCAAGACCCTGTAAAGGAGCAGTACTTC.

This clone was observed once. This rearrangement joins TRBV6-5 to TRBJ1-2; maybe TRBD1 (5 bases). Germline assignment: CDR1 MNHEY and CDR2 SVGAGI. CDR3 length: 15 amino acids. Trimming removed 2 bases at V and 3 bases at J, with 13 bases between. The CDR3: CASSYPRRGDYGYTF. In nucleotides, the CDR3 is TGTGCCAGCAGTTACCCCCGCCGGGGGGACTATGGCTACACCTTC.

A word on this clone: Because it lacks the conserved phenylalanine or tryptophan at the end, this CDR3 is likely a read error. It is unclear where the CDR3 begins or ends on the DNA, so no DNA is shown, and the CDR3 is as TCRdb lists it. V is TRBV10-3 and J is TRBJ1-1. Germline V lookup: CDR1 ENHRY, CDR2 SYGVKD. With termini counted, the CDR3 has 13 amino acids. CDR3: CAISESKELLSRV.

The V and J genes are TRBV6-5 and TRBJ1-1; TRBD1 matches 10 bases. The CDR3 totals 15 residues. Germline lookup yields CDR1 MNHEY and CDR2 SVGAGI. The V segment lost 5 bases and the J segment 2 bases; nucleotides outside the gene matches: 5. DNA for the CDR3: TGTGCCAGCAGTATCCAGACAGGGGGCAACACTGAAGCTTTCTTT. Translating it yields CASSIQTGGNTEAFF.

This chain links TRBV19 with TRBJ2-1; weak D call: TRBD2 (5 bases). The CDR3 contains 15 residues. V lost 5 bases to trimming and J lost 8 bases, with 19 bases between them. Germline V gives CDR1 LNHDA, CDR2 SQIVND (reference sequence). The CDR3 coding sequence is TGTGCCAGTAGTGTCCAACACGAGGGAACGCATGAGCAGTTCTTC. This translates into CASSVQHEGTHEQFF.

The rearrangement joins TRBV5-8 to TRBJ2-5; a possible D gene is TRBD2 (6 bases). CDR1 is SGHTS, CDR2 YDEGEE, per germline. There are 13 residues in the CDR3. V shed 2 bases and J shed 4 bases, with 9 bases lying between them. For the CDR3, the DNA is TGTGCCAGCAGCTTCCCGGGGGTAGAGACCCAGTACTTC. It encodes CASSFPGVETQYF. Full variable domain (missing parts from reference TRBV5-8 and TRBJ2-5): EAGVTQSPTHLIKTRGQQATLRCSPISGHTSVYWYQQALGLGLQFLLWYDEGEERNRGNFPPRFSGRQFPNYSSELNVNALELEDSALYLCASSFPGVETQYFGPGTRLLVL.

The chain carries TRBV20-1 and TRBJ1-4; no clear D gene. Deletions cut 1 base from V and 13 bases from J, with 10 bases between. The CDR3 sequence is 11 residues long. In germline, CDR1 is DFQATT, CDR2 SNEGSKA (reference sequence). In nucleotides, the CDR3 is TGCAGTGCTAGAGCTCAAACCGGACTGTTTTTT. It codes for CSARAQTGLFF.

The CDR3 is CASSVTDGLYGYTF. In DNA, the CDR3 is TGTGCCAGCAGTGTGACGGACGGTCTCTATGGCTACACCTTC. The chain combines TRBV6-4 with TRBJ1-2, with no clear D. The ends were cut back, 4 bases at V and 4 bases at J, with 13 bases in the middle. CDR3 length: 14 amino acids. Germline CDR1 reads MRHNA; CDR2 reads SNTAGT.

V usage is TRBV10-1 and J usage is TRBJ2-2; tentatively, D is TRBD2 (5 bases). With 2 bases removed from V and 7 bases from J, the gap between germline ends came to 20 bases. The germline V gene has CDR1 WNHNN and CDR2 SYGVQD (reference sequence). This CDR3 comprises 17 residues. For the CDR3, the DNA is TGCGCCAGCAGTGAGGAGGCTACCGACCCTAGCAGCGGGGAGCTGTTTTTT. This gives the protein CASSEEATDPSSGELFF.

The CDR3 nucleotides are TGCAGGACAGGAAGGGGCACTGAAGCTTTCTTT. It codes for CRTGRGTEAFF. The chain has TRBV20-1 and TRBJ1-1, with D possibly TRBD1 on 6 matching bases. The CDR3 spans 11 residues. Germline loops: CDR1 DFQATT, CDR2 SNEGSKA (reference sequence).

This clone has a single count. The genes are TRBV15 and TRBJ2-7; tentatively, D is TRBD1 (6 bases). CDR3 length: 17 amino acids. CDR1 is LNHNV, CDR2 YYDKDF, per germline (reference sequence). Trimming stripped 3 bases from V and 0 bases from J, with 18 bases between. The CDR3 sequence: CATSRSRGQRSSYEQYF. CDR3 sequence (DNA): TGTGCCACCAGCAGGAGCCGGGGACAACGGAGCTCCTACGAGCAGTACTTC.

This clone is a singleton in its sample. V and J are TRBV5-1 and TRBJ1-1, with D possibly being TRBD1 (6 bases). Trimming removed 3 bases at V and 3 bases at J, with 12 bases between. The germline V gene has CDR1 SGHRS and CDR2 YFSETQ. The CDR3 extends over 14 amino acids. CDR3 sequence: CASSSQGIDTEAFF. In DNA form, the CDR3 reads TGCGCCAGCAGCTCACAGGGAATCGACACTGAAGCTTTCTTT.

V is TRBV15 and J is TRBJ1-3; weak D call: TRBD1 (5 bases). CDR3 length: 15 residues. CDR1 and CDR2 from the germline V gene are LNHNV and YYDKDF (reference sequence). Trimming shortened V by 4 bases and J by 0 bases, and 10 bases separated the two germline ends. For the CDR3, the DNA is TGTGCCACCAGCATCTCGGGACTCTCTGGAAACACCATATATTTT. Encoded protein: CATSISGLSGNTIYF.